The rows below give T cell receptor beta chains drawn from one sample of a study of blood T cells in healthy people across ages. TCRdb reanalysed the 5' RACE reads using MiXCR and keeps one entry per CDR3 protein. The table shows around 1,500,000 distinct CDR3 sequences, with about 43% occurring only once. Sample: blood. These receptors all come from a woman between 18 and 29 years old in good health. CDR3s include the opening cysteine and the closing phenylalanine or tryptophan. Fields, in order: V gene, J gene, D gene, clone size, CDR3 protein. A D gene is named only where the DNA matches it firmly. Some rows mark clone size as missing; the rest say once, few, many or name a class of expanded clone.

TRBV4-2,TRBJ2-1,TRBD2,few,CASSQGPTRTSGGAVLLGNEQFF
TRBV7-2,TRBJ2-7,NA,many,CASSPTTYEQYF
TRBV6-5,TRBJ1-2,NA,NA,CASRRQRGDGYTF
TRBV27,TRBJ1-5,NA,few,CASSPGPGNQPQHF
TRBV30,TRBJ1-2,TRBD1,once,CAWAGQGEGYTF
TRBV12-3/TRBV12-4,TRBJ2-7,NA,few,CASTLAGASEQYF
TRBV20-1,TRBJ2-1,NA,few,CGARQMAYNEQFF
TRBV7-6,TRBJ1-4,NA,NA,CASSSFEGTTNEKLFF
TRBV10-2,TRBJ2-7,TRBD2,NA,CASTRLAGQSSYEQYF
TRBV14,TRBJ2-5,NA,many,CASSQAGLETQYF
TRBV20-1,TRBJ2-7,TRBD2,NA,CSARGSQSGAYEQYF
TRBV6-5,TRBJ1-6,NA,NA,CASSYGGAGSKNSPLHF
TRBV6-5,TRBJ2-1,TRBD1,few,CASSFDRGLPYNEQFF
TRBV6-1,TRBJ2-4,NA,NA,CASASDRSRARQYF
TRBV10-3,TRBJ1-4,NA,few,CAIREGATNEKLFF
TRBV25-1,TRBJ1-1,NA,NA,CASSEFSREQEAFF
TRBV20-1,TRBJ2-1,NA,few,CSARRTANNEQFF
TRBV14,TRBJ1-2,NA,NA,CASSQRDVANYGYTF
TRBV7-2,TRBJ2-3,NA,NA,CASSTGTQSTDTQYF
TRBV3-1,TRBJ2-6,NA,NA,CASSNTPDSGANVLTF
TRBV7-2,TRBJ2-1,NA,NA,CASSLAGTGGTSSYNEQFF
TRBV5-1,TRBJ2-3,TRBD1,few,CASSSTGQGAQYF
TRBV20-1,TRBJ2-1,NA,NA,CSARSGSSYKEQFF
TRBV7-9,TRBJ2-3,NA,NA,CASTPSGTQYF
TRBV15,TRBJ1-2,NA,NA,CATSNGQGSIYGYTF
TRBV20-1,TRBJ1-1,NA,NA,CSTFQVGGSKAFF
TRBV4-2,TRBJ2-1,TRBD2,NA,CASSQVGGGSRSYNEQFF